These 13 T cell receptor beta chains originate from one sample sequenced in a study of blood T cell repertoires in COVID-19. Profiled with immunoSEQ multiplex PCR; TCRdb holds only in-frame clones, not every one. The table shows 70,000 to 90,000 clones, with 70% to 90% occurring only once. The sequencing input was peripheral blood. These TCRs come from a woman in her fifties or sixties with acute or convalescent COVID-19.

The chain couples TRBV7-2 to TRBJ1-1; TRBD1 agrees at 9 bases. Trimming cost V 5 bases and J 0 bases; bases outside gene matches: 7. The CDR3 is 16 amino acids. The germline V gene encodes CDR1 SGHTA and CDR2 FQGNSA. In nucleotides, the CDR3 is TGTGCCAGCAGCCCGAGACAGGGGGTCTTGAACACTGAAGCTTTCTTT. Amino acid sequence: CASSPRQGVLNTEAFF.

The sample holds a few counts of this clone. The J gene is TRBJ1-1, the V gene TRBV29-1; 12 nucleotides agree with TRBD1. The CDR3 runs to 17 residues. Losses at the gene ends were 7 bases for V and 5 bases for J; bases not matched to a gene: 17. The germline V gene has CDR1 SQVTM and CDR2 ANQGSEA. The CDR3 reads CSAEGTGGLLLETEAFF. In nucleotides, the CDR3 is TGCAGCGCCGAAGGGACAGGGGGCTTACTATTAGAAACTGAAGCTTTCTTT.

The chain recombines TRBV12-3 or TRBV12-4 with TRBJ1-3; D uncertain. The CDR3 length is 13 residues. V was pared by 9 bases and J by 2 bases, with 11 bases between. The DNA of the CDR3 is TGTGCCAGTACGGGGTTAGCTGGAAACACCATATATTTT. Encoded protein: CASTGLAGNTIYF.

CDR3 nucleotides: TGTGCCAGCTCACCACAAACGGTAGCCTACGAGCAGTACTTC. Translation: CASSPQTVAYEQYF. The rearrangement uses TRBV18 and TRBJ2-7; no reliable D call. CDR1 is KGHSH, CDR2 LQKENI, per germline. The CDR3 has 14 amino acids. V was pared by 1 base and J by 2 bases, with 9 bases between.

J is TRBJ2-2 and V is TRBV7-9; 8 bases agree with TRBD1. CDR3 length: 16 amino acids. The germline V gene has CDR1 SEHNR and CDR2 FQNEAQ (reference sequence). The ends lost 3 bases at V and 1 base at J; junction bases unmatched: 4. CDR3 nucleotide sequence: TGTGCCAGCAGCTTGACAGGGGATAAGAACACCGGGGAGCTGTTTTTT. This encodes CASSLTGDKNTGELFF.

This chain connects TRBV5-1 to TRBJ2-3; tentative D call: TRBD1 (6 bases). V lost 0 bases to trimming and J lost 6 bases, with 14 bases between them. Germline values: CDR1 SGHRS, CDR2 YFSETQ. The CDR3 spans 15 residues. As DNA, the CDR3 is TGCGCCAGCAGCTTGGCGCAGGGGCGAACGGATACGCAGTATTTT. Protein sequence: CASSLAQGRTDTQYF.

This clone was seen once. The chain carries TRBV20-1 and TRBJ2-3; no reliable D call. V lost 4 bases and J 10 bases, leaving 9 bases between the germline ends. The germline CDR1 and CDR2 sequences are DFQATT and SNEGSKA (reference sequence). The CDR3 contains 10 residues. DNA for the CDR3: TGCAGTGCTACCGGAGTGGCGCAGTATTTT. Its protein is CSATGVAQYF.

As to this clone: A read error may be the cause here, since a much bigger clone is one base away. At the DNA level, this CDR3 is encoded by other sequences in the same sample as well. The genes are TRBV5-1 and TRBJ2-2, with D possibly matching TRBD2 (6 bases). V was pared by 1 base and J by 0 bases, with 10 bases between. The CDR3 runs 16 residues. The germline gives CDR1 SGHRS, CDR2 YFSETQ. The CDR3: CASSLRGFANTGELFF. As DNA, the CDR3 is TGCGCCAGCAGCTTGCGGGGGTTCGCGAACACCGGGGAGCTGTTTTTT.

V gene TRBV6-2 or TRBV6-3 combines with J gene TRBJ1-6; D gene uncertain. The V and J ends lost 5 bases and 10 bases respectively, with 9 bases between them. The CDR3 runs 12 residues. CDR1 and CDR2 from the germline V gene are MNHEY and SVGEGT. This CDR3 reads CASSPPSSPLHF. CDR3 bases: TGTGCCAGCAGTCCCCCGAGCTCACCCCTCCACTTT.

The rearrangement joins TRBV10-3 to TRBJ2-7, with 11 bases fitting TRBD1. CDR1 is ENHRY and CDR2 is SYGVKD in the germline V gene. The V and J ends lost 4 bases and 6 bases, in that order; junction bases with no gene match: 2. The CDR3 runs 13 residues. The CDR3 sequence: CAISVGTGGEQYV. CDR3 sequence (DNA): TGTGCCATCAGTGTTGGGACAGGGGGCGAGCAGTACGTC.

The chain carries TRBV30 and TRBJ1-1; D remains unclear. The V gene lost 2 bases and the J gene lost 13 bases, with 14 bases spanning the gap. The CDR3 contains 11 residues. The V gene's germline CDR1 is GTSNPN and CDR2 SVGIG (reference sequence). The CDR3 DNA follows: TGTGCCTGGAGTTCGGAGGGCCCAGGTTTCTTT. The encoded protein is CAWSSEGPGFF.

The CDR3 protein is CASSTGTGYSNQPQHF. In DNA, the CDR3 is TGTGCCAGTAGTACCGGGACAGGTTATAGCAATCAGCCCCAGCATTTT. The chain uses TRBV19 and TRBJ1-5; 8 nucleotides align to TRBD1. In germline, CDR1 is LNHDA, CDR2 SQIVND (reference sequence). The CDR3 contains 16 residues. J lost 0 bases, V lost 4 bases, and 5 bases had no gene match.

The rearrangement joins TRBV7-9 to TRBJ1-2, with a tentative D call TRBD1 (6 bases). V dropped 1 base and J dropped 2 bases, with 11 bases sitting between them. Germline loops: CDR1 SEHNR, CDR2 FQNEAQ (reference sequence). This CDR3 region has 15 residues. The CDR3 protein is CASSLVGDRNYGYTF. The CDR3 DNA reads TGTGCCAGCAGCTTAGTTGGTGACAGGAACTATGGCTACACCTTC.